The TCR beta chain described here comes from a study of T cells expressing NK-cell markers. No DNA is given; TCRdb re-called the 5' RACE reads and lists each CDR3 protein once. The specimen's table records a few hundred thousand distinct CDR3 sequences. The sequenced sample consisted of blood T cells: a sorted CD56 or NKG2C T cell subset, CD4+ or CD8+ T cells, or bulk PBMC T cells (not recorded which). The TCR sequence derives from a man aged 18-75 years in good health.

The CDR3 sequence is CASSPPAEHSPLHF. This chain joins TRBV12-3 or TRBV12-4 and TRBJ1-6. The CDR3 consists of 14 residues.